This TCR beta chain was identified during a study of early T cells in non-severe SARS-CoV-2 infection (dated by TCRdb to the early 2020s). In the study overall: Because TCR sequencing was done on bulk RNA from unsorted whole blood, the alpha and beta chains could not be paired.

CDR1 and CDR2, per the germline V gene, are SGHRS and YFSETQ. Germline trimming amounts to 0 bases on V and 7 bases on J, with 6 as the count of junction bases outside the gene matches. From the cysteine through the phenylalanine, the CDR3 covers 16 amino acids. Only the CDR3 part of the read is kept: 48 bases, read in frame from the first base. This clonotype was seen more than once but under ten times. No antigen is known for it. No clone much larger than this one lies a single base away; base qualities are absent. Here is what the overall study found, with its caveats: Matching against VDJdb was skewed toward anti-spike CD8 responses, likely underestimated virus-specific expansions, and missed private and CD4 specificities.

A case-control design nested within a healthcare worker cohort in London, UK, was used, with weekly nasopharyngeal swab PCR tests and blood sampling performed. Between 23 and 31 March 2020, the week of the UK lockdown, healthcare workers were enrolled and then followed up weekly for as long as 16 weeks. Receptor amplification or capture employed 5' RACE. Sequenced on a NextSeq 500. To correct for sequencing error and PCR bias, the TCR library protocol tagged individual cDNA molecules with unique molecular identifiers. Both TCR alpha and beta chains were sequenced, and tight co-correlation was observed between alpha and beta sequence abundances in each sample. Per the source publication's procedure: Decombinator V4 was used to annotate the V gene, J gene and CDR3 of the TCR sequences. TCRs were defined as expanded if a significant change between any two time points was detected under a Poisson model with p below 0.0001. TCR abundances were normalised to the total number of TCRs sequenced per sample and were expressed as counts per million. MAIT TCRs were defined by TRAV1-2 paired with TRAJ12, TRAJ20 or TRAJ33, and iNKT TCRs by TRAV10 paired with TRAJ18. VDJdb, accessed 1 November 2021, was searched for CMV, EBV and SARS-CoV-2 annotated TCRs, excluding TCRs annotated for multiple antigens. Clones were called with MiXCR by TCRdb after fastp trimmed the public reads at Q25, and only in-frame beta chains were retained. CDR3 protein sequences are deduplicated, and each keeps its most common genes and DNA. In this record, the V and J calls reflect TCRdb's handling and not the investigators' own analysis. Recorded for this sample are tens of thousands of distinct CDR3 sequences; around 15% of them occurred a single time. The biggest ten clones account for around 3.7% of the sample.

The rearranged segments are TRBV5-1 and TRBJ2-1; the junction holds 11 bases that match TRBD2. The sample here was whole blood, taken at baseline. The origin of this receptor is an adult who was a healthcare worker with PCR-confirmed SARS-CoV-2 infection or an uninfected control (not recorded which). Here is the DNA: TGCGCCAGCAGCTTGGGTGGACTAGCGGGTGTTAATGAGCAGTTCTTC. It specifies CASSLGGLAGVNEQFF.